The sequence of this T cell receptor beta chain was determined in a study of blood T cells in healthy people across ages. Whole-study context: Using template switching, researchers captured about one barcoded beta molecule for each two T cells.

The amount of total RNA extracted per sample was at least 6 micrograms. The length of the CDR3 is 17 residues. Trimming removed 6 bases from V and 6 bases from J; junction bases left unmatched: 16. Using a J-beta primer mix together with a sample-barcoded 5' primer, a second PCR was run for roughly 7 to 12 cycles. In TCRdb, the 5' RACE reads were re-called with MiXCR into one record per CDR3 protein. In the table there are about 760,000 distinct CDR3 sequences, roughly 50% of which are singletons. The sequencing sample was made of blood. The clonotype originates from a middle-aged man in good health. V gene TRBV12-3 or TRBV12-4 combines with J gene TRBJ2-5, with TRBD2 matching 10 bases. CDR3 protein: CASSPRIGLAGEKTQYF. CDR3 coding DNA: TGTGCCAGCAGCCCCCGAATTGGGCTAGCGGGAGAGAAGACCCAGTACTTC.